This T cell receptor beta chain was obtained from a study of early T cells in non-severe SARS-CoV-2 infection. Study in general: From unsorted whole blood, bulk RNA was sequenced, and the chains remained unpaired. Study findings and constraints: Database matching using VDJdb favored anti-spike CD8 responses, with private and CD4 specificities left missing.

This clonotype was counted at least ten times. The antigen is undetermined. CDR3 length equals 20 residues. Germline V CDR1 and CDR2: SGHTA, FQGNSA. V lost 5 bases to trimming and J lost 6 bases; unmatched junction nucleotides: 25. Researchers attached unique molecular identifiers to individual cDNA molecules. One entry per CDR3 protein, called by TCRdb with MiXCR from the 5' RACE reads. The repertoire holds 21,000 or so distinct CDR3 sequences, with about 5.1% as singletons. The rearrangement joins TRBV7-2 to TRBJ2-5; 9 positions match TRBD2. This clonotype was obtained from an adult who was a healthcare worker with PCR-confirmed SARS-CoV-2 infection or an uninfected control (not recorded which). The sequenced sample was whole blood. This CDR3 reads CASSPTGTSTWNNIPKTQYF. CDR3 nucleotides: TGTGCCAGCAGCCCTACCGGGACTAGCACCTGGAACAACATTCCGAAGACCCAGTACTTC.